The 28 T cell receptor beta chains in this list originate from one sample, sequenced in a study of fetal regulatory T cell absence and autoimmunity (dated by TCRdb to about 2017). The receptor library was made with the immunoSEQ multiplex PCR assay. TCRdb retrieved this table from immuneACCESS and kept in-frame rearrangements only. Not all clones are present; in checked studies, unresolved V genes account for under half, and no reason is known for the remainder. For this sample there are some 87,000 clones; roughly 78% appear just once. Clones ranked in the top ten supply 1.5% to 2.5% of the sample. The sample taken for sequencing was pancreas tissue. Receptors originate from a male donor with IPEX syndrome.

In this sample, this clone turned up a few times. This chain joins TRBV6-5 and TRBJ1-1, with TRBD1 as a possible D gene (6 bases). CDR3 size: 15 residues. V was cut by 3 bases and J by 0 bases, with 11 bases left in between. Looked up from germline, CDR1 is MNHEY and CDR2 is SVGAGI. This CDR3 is CASSYRRGLNTEAFF. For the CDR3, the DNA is TGTGCCAGCAGTTATCGCAGGGGTCTGAACACTGAAGCTTTCTTT.

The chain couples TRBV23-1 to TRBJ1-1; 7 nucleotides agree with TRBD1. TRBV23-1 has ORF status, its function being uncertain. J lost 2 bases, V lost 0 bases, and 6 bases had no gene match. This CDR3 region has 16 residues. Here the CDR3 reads CASSQSGYRGNTEAFF. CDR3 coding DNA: TGCGCCAGCAGTCAATCGGGGTACAGGGGCAACACTGAAGCTTTCTTT.

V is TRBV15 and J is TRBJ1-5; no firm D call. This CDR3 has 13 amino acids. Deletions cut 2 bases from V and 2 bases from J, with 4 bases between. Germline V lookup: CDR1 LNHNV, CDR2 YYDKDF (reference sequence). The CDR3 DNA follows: TGTGCCACCAGCAGACAGGGCAATCAGCCCCAGCATTTT. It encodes CATSRQGNQPQHF.

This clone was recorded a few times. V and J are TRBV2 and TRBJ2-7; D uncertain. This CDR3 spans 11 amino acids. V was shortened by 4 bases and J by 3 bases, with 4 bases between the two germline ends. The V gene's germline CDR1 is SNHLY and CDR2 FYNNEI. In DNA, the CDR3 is TGTGCCAGCAGTGGGGGCTACGAGCAGTACTTC. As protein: CASSGGYEQYF.

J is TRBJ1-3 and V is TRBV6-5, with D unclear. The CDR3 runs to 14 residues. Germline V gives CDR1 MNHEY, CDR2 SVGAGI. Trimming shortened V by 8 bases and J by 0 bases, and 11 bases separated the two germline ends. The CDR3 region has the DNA TGTGCCAGCTCCCGGGGAGTCTCTGGAAACACCATATATTTT. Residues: CASSRGVSGNTIYF.

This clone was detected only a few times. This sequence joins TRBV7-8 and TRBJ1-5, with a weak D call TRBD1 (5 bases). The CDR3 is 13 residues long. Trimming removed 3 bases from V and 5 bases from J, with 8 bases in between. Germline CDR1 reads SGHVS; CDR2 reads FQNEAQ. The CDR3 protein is CASSFQGYQPQHF. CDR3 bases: TGTGCCAGCAGCTTTCAGGGTTATCAGCCCCAGCATTTT.

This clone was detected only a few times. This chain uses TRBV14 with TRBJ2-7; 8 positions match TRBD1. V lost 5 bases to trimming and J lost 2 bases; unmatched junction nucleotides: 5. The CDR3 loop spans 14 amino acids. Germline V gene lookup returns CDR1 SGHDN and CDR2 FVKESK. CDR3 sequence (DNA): TGTGCCAGCAGCGGAGGACAGGGACCCTACGAGCAGTACTTC. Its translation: CASSGGQGPYEQYF.

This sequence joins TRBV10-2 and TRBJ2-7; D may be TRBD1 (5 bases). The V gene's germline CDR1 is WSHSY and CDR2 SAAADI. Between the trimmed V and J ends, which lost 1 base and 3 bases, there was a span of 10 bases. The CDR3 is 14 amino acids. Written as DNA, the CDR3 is TGCGCCAGCAGTGAGTATCTGGGGCACTACGAGCAGTACTTC. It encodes CASSEYLGHYEQYF.

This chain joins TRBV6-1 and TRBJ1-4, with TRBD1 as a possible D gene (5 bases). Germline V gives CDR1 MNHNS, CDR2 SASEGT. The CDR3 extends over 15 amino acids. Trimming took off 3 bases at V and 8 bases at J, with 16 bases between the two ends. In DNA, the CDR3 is TGTGCCAGCAGTGATCAAACGGGGGTCGGCGAAAAACTGTTTTTT. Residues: CASSDQTGVGEKLFF.

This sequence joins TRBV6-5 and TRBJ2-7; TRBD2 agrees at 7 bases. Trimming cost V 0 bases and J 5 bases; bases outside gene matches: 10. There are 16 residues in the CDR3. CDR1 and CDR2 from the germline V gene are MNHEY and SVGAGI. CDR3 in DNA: TGTGCCAGCAGTTACTCGATGGGGGGAGGGGTGGACGAGCAGTACTTC. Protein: CASSYSMGGGVDEQYF.

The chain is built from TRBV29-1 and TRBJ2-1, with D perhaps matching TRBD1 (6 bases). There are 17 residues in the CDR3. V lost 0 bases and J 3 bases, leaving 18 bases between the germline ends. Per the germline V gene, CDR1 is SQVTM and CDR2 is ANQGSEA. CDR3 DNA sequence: TGCAGCGTTGAAGACCGGAACAGGGTCATTGGCTACAATGAGCAGTTCTTC. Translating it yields CSVEDRNRVIGYNEQFF.

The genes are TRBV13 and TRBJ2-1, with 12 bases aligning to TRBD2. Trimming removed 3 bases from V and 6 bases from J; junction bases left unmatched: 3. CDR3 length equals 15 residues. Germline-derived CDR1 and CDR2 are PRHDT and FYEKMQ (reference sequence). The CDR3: CASSFPLAGGNEQFF. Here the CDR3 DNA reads TGTGCCAGCAGCTTCCCACTAGCGGGAGGCAATGAGCAGTTCTTC.

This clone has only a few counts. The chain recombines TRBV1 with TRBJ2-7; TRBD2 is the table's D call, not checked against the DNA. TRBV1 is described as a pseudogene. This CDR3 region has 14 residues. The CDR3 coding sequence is TGCACCAGCAGGTCAGGAGGGATTTCCTACGAGCAGTACTTC. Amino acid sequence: CTSRSGGISYEQYF.

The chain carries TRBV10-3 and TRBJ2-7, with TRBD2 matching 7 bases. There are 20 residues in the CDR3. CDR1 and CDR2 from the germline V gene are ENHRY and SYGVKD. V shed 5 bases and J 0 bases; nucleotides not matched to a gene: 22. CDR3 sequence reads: CAISPNHGTIHPESSYEQYF. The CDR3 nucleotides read TGTGCCATCAGTCCCAATCACGGGACTATCCACCCCGAAAGCTCCTACGAGCAGTACTTC.

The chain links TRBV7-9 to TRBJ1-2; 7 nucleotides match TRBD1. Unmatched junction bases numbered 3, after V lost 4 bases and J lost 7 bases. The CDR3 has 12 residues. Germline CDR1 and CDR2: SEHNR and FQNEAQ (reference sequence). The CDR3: CASSSTGLGYTF. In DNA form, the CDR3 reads TGTGCCAGCAGCTCGACAGGGCTTGGCTACACCTTC.

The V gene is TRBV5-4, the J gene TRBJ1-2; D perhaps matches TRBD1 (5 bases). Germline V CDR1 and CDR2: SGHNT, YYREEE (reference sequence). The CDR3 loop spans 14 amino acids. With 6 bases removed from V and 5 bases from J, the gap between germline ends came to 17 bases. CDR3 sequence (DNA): TGTGCCAGCACCAAGACGGGCGGGGGGTATGGCTACACCTTC. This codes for CASTKTGGGYGYTF.

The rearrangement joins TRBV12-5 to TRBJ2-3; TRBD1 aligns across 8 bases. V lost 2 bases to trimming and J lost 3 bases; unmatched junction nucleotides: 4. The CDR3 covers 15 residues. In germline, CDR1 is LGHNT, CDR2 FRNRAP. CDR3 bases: TGTGCTAGTGGTTTGTTGGGACAGGCGACAGATACGCAGTATTTT. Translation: CASGLLGQATDTQYF.

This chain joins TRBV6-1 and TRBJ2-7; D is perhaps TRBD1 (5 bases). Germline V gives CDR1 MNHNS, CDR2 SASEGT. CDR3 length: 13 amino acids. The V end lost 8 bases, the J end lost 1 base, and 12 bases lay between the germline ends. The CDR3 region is CASRNSGSYEQYF. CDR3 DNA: TGTGCCAGCCGTAACTCAGGGTCCTACGAGCAGTACTTC.

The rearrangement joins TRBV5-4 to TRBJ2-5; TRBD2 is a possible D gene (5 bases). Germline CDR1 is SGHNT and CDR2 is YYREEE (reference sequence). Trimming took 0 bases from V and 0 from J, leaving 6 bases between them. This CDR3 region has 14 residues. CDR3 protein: CASSLGGYQETQYF. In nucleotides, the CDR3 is TGTGCCAGCAGCTTGGGCGGGTACCAAGAGACCCAGTACTTC.

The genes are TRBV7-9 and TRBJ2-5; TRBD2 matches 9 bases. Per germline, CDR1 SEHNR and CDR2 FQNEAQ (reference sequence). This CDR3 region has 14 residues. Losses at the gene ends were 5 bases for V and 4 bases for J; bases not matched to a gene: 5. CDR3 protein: CASSAAGGGETQYF. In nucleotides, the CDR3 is TGTGCCAGCAGCGCGGCGGGAGGGGGAGAGACCCAGTACTTC.

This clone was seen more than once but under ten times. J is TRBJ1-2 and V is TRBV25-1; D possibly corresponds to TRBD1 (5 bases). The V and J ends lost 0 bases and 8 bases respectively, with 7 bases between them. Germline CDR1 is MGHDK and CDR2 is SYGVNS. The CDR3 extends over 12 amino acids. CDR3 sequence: CASSEYGAGYTF. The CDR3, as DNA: TGTGCCAGCAGTGAATATGGGGCCGGCTACACCTTC.

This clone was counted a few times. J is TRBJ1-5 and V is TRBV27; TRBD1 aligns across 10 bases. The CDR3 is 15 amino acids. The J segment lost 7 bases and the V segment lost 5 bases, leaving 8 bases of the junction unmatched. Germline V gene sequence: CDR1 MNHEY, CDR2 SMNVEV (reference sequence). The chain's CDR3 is CASSRGTGVRQPQHF. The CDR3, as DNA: TGTGCCAGCAGTCGTGGGACAGGGGTAAGGCAGCCCCAGCATTTT.

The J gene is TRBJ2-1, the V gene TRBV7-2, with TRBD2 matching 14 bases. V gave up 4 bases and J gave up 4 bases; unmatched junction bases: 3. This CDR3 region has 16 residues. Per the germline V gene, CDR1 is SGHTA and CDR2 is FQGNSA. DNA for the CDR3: TGTGCCAGCAGCTGGGGACTAGCGGGGGCGTACAATGAGCAGTTCTTC. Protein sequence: CASSWGLAGAYNEQFF.

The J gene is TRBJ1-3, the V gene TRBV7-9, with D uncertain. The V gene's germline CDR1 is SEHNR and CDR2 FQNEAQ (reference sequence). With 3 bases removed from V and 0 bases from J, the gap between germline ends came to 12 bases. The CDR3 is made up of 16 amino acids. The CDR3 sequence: CASSLGCPRSGNTIYF. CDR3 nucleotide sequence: TGTGCCAGCAGCTTGGGATGTCCGCGCTCTGGAAACACCATATATTTT.

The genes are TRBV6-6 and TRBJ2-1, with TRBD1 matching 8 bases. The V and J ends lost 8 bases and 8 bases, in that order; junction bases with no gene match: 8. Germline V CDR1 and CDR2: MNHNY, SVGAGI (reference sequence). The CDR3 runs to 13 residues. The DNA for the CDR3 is TGTGCCAGCGGCAGACAGGGGCCGTATGAGCAGTTCTTC. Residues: CASGRQGPYEQFF.

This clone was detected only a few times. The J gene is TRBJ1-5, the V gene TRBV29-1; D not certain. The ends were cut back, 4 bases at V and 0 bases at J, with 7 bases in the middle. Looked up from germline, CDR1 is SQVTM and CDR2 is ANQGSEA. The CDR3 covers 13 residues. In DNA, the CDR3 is TGCAGCGTTGCCCACGATAGCAATCAGCCCCAGCATTTT. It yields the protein CSVAHDSNQPQHF.

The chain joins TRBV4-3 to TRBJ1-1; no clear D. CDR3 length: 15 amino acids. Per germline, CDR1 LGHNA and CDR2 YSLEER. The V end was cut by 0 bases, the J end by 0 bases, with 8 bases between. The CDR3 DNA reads TGCGCCAGCAGCCAAGACGGGGTTATGAACACTGAAGCTTTCTTT. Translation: CASSQDGVMNTEAFF.

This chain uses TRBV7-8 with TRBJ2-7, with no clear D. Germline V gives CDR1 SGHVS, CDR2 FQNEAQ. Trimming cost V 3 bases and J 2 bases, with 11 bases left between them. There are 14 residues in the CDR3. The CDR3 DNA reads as TGTGCCAGCAGCTTTGCCCGTTACACCTACGAGCAGTACTTC. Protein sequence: CASSFARYTYEQYF.